The TCR beta chain described here comes from a study of blood T cell repertoires in COVID-19. Study background: Specimens from acute and convalescent COVID-19 originated in the United States, Italy and Spain. From T cells, B-cell-depleted T cells, or PBMCs came the material, which was cDNA or gDNA.

Original data processing: For nucleated cells, counts were estimated from reference gene primer amplification. The data were produced by immunoSEQ multiplex PCR, yet TCRdb's version contains in-frame clones alone and is incomplete. The DNA was the basis for D and trimming; V, J and clone size are from that table. The sample carries under 200,000 clones, around 91% recorded once. The CDR3 contains 13 residues. V dropped 4 bases and J dropped 8; count of bases not matched to a gene: 5. Germline V gene data show CDR1 as MNHEY and CDR2 as SVGAGI. Cohort allocation depended upon clinical history that participants reported.

The sample consisted of PBMCs or T cells enriched from blood (not recorded which). The TCR was taken from a woman between 18 and 29 years old who had recovered from COVID-19. The chain has TRBV6-5 and TRBJ1-1; TRBD1 aligns across 9 bases. The CDR3 DNA reads TGTGCCAGCAGTTTCCGACAGGGGGGAGAAGCTTTCTTT. Protein sequence: CASSFRQGGEAFF.